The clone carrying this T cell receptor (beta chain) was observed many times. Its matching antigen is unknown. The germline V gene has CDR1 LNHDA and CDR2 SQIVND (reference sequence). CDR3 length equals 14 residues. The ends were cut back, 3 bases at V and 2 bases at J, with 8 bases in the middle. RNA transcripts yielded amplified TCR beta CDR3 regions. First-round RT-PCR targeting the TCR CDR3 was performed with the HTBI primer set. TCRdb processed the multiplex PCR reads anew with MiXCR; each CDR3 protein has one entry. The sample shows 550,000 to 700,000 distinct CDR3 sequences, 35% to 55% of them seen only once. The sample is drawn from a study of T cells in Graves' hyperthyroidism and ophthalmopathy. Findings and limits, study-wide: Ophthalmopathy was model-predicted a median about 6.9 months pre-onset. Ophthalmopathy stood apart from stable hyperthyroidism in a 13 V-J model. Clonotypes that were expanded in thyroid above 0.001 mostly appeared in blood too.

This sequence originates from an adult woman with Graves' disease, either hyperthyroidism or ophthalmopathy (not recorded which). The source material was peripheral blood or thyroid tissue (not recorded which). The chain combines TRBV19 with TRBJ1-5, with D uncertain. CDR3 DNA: TGTGCCAGTAGTATTCAGTCTCGCAATCAGCCCCAGCATTTT. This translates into CASSIQSRNQPQHF.